Listed below are T cell receptor beta chains from one sample, sequenced in a study of cytomegalovirus exposure and HLA in healthy donors. The protocol was immunoSEQ multiplex PCR, while the TCRdb copy is restricted to in-frame clones and leaves out a portion. Counted here are about 110,000 clones, about 59% occurring once; the ten biggest clones make up around 4%. What was sequenced was PBMCs. These TCRs come from a young man in good health and CMV-seropositive. CDR3s include the opening cysteine and the closing phenylalanine or tryptophan. D genes are given only for firm matches. Size tells how often a clone was seen (once, few, many) or the class of an expanded clone, and some rows leave it out.

clone_size d_call j_call v_call cdr3_aa cdr3_nt
few TRBD2 TRBJ2-1 TRBV7-2 CASSKLASSYNEQFF TGTGCCAGCAGCAAACTAGCGAGCTCCTACAATGAGCAGTTCTTC
NA NA TRBJ2-7 TRBV21-1 CASSAGQGKAPYEQYF TGTGCCAGCAGCGCAGGACAGGGCAAAGCTCCCTACGAGCAGTACTTC
NA NA TRBJ2-3 TRBV6-5 CTSSPHTDTQYF TGTACCAGCAGTCCACACACAGATACGCAGTATTTT
NA TRBD1 TRBJ1-1 TRBV29-1 CSGSQGADTEAFF TGCAGCGGGTCACAGGGGGCCGACACTGAAGCTTTCTTT
NA TRBD2 TRBJ2-1 TRBV11-2 CASSFSGGSYNEQFF TGTGCCAGCAGCTTTAGCGGGGGGTCCTACAATGAGCAGTTCTTC
NA TRBD2 TRBJ2-3 TRBV7-8 CASRATSGGFRGTDTQYF TGTGCCAGCAGGGCCACTAGCGGGGGTTTTCGGGGCACAGATACGCAGTATTTT
NA NA TRBJ2-5 TRBV7-9 CASSLGGGTGSETQYF TGTGCCAGCAGCTTGGGGGGGGGCACCGGATCGGAGACCCAGTACTTC
NA TRBD2 TRBJ2-3 TRBV7-9 CASSLGAGGPLTDTQYF TGTGCCAGCAGCTTAGGGGCGGGGGGCCCTTTGACAGATACGCAGTATTTT
NA TRBD1 TRBJ2-2 TRBV11-2 CASSLGQGRLFF TGTGCCAGCAGCCTGGGACAGGGTAGGCTGTTTTTT
NA NA TRBJ2-7 TRBV16 CASSPQGTEQYF TGTGCCAGCAGCCCACAGGGTACCGAGCAGTACTTC
few NA TRBJ1-1 TRBV4-1 CASSLEGVTEAFF TGCGCCAGCAGCCTAGAAGGGGTGACTGAAGCTTTCTTT
NA NA TRBJ1-1 TRBV5-1 CASRGTGRGTEAFF TGCGCCAGCAGGGGTACAGGGAGGGGGACTGAAGCTTTCTTT